The clone carrying this T cell receptor (beta chain) was recorded many times. As yet, its antigen is unknown. This CDR3 is 15 amino acids long. V shed 7 bases and J 3 bases; nucleotides not matched to a gene: 7. The data belong to a study of T cells in Graves' hyperthyroidism and ophthalmopathy. Study details: The authors collected peripheral blood at initial diagnosis, before any treatment.

Amplified TCR beta CDR3 regions came from RNA transcripts. The HTBI primer set drove a first-round RT-PCR of the TCR CDR3. Using its own MiXCR run on the multiplex PCR reads, TCRdb lists one record per CDR3 protein. Here the sample spans approximately 300,000 distinct CDR3 sequences, over 15% being singletons. Study-level results: The model made its ophthalmopathy prediction, and onset followed a median roughly 6.5 months later. Classification by a 13 V-J model distinguished ophthalmopathy from stable hyperthyroidism.

The sequencing sample was made of blood. This receptor was taken from a woman between 55 and 75 years old with Graves' ophthalmopathy. The chain links TRBV12-3 or TRBV12-4 to TRBJ2-5; 11 bases are shared with TRBD2. The CDR3 DNA reads TGTGCCAGCACCCCGTTTAGCGGGGGGGAAGAGACCCAGTACTTC. Protein product: CASTPFSGGEETQYF.